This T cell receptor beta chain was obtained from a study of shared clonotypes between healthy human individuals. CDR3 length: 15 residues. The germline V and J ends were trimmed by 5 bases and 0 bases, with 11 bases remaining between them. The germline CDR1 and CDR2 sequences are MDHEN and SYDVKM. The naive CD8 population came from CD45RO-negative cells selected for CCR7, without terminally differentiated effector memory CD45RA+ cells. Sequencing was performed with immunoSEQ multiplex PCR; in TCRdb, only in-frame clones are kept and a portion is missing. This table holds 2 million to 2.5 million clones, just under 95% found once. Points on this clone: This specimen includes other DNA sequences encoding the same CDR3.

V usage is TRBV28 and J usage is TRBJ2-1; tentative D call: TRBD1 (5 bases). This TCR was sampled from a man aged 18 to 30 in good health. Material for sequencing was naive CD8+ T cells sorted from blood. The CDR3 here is CASSETGSSYNEQFF. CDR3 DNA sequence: TGTGCCAGCAGTGAAACAGGTAGCTCCTACAATGAGCAGTTCTTC.